The clone carrying this T cell receptor beta chain has only a few counts. Antigen unknown. The PCR had 60 Vbeta and 13 Jbeta primers. Per the study methods: An analysis that came later counted some 81 million unique TCR beta chains, approximately 10 million shared. TCRdb keeps only in-frame clones here, not all; method: immunoSEQ multiplex PCR. The V and J calls and clone size come from that table; D and trimming were worked out from the DNA. The sample carries over 130,000 clones, about 66% recorded once. The CDR3 contains 15 residues. V dropped 3 bases and J dropped 5; count of bases not matched to a gene: 8. CDR1 is SGDLS, CDR2 YYNGEE, per germline. The sample belongs to a study of cytomegalovirus exposure and HLA in healthy donors. Notes on the study in general: Presence/absence analysis assumed near-uniform sequencing depth across donors.

Sequencing used PBMCs. The chain carries TRBV9 and TRBJ2-5; 9 bases agree with TRBD2. This TCR derives from a male donor in good health and CMV-seronegative. The CDR3 DNA reads TGTGCCAGCAGCGGTACTAGCGCGGGGGGGGAGACCCAGTACTTC. Amino acid sequence: CASSGTSAGGETQYF.